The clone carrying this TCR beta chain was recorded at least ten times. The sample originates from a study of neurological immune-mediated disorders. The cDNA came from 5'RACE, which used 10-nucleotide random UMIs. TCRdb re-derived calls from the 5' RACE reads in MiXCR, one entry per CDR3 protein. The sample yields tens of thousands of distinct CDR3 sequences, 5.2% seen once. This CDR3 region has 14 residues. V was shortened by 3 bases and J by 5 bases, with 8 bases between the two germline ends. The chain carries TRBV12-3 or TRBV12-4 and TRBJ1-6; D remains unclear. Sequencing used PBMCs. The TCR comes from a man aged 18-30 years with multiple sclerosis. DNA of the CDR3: TGTGCCAGCAGTTTCCAGACTAATAATTCACCCCTCCACTTT. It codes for CASSFQTNNSPLHF.